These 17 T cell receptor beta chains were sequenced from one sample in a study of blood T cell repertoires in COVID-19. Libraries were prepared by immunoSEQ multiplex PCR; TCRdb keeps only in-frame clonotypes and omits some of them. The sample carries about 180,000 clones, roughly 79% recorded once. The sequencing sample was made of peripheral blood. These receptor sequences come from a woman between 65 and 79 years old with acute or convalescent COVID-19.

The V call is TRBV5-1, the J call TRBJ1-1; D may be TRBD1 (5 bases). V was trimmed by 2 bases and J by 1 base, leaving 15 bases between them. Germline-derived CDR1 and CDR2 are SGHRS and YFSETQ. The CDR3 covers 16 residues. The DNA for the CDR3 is TGCGCCAGCAGCTTACGGCCAGCGGGGGGGAACACTGAAGCTTTCTTT. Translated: CASSLRPAGGNTEAFF.

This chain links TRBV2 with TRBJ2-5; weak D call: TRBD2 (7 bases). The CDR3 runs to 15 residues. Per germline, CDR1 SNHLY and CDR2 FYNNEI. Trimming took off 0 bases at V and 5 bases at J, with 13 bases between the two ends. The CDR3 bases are TGTGCCAGCAGTGAAGCGTTGGGGGGGCTGGAGACCCAGTACTTC. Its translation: CASSEALGGLETQYF.

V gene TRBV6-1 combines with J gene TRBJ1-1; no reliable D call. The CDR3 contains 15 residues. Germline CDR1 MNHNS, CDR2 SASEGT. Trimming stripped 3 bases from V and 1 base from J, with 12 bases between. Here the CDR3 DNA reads TGTGCCAGCAGTGATGTGGGCCTCACGAACACTGAAGCTTTCTTT. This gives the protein CASSDVGLTNTEAFF.

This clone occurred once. CDR3: CASRSRGKDEQYF. CDR3 DNA sequence: TGTGCCAGCAGATCCAGGGGTAAGGACGAGCAGTACTTC. V and J are TRBV6-5 and TRBJ2-7; D is perhaps TRBD1 (6 bases). Per germline, CDR1 MNHEY and CDR2 SVGAGI. The CDR3 is 13 amino acids. The ends were cut back, 6 bases at V and 5 bases at J, with 14 bases in the middle.

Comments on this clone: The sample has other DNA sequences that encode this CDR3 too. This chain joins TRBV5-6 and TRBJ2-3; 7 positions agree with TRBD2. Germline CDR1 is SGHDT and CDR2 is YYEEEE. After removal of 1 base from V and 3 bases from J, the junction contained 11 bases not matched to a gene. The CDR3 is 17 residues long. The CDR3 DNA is TGTGCCAGCAGCTTGAGGGTCGTGACTAGCAATACAGATACGCAGTATTTT. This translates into CASSLRVVTSNTDTQYF.

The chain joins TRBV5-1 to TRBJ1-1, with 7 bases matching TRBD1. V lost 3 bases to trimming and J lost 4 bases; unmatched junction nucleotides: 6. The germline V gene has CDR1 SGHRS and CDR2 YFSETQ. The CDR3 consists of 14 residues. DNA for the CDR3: TGCGCCAGCAGCTACACAGGGGCTTCCACTGAAGCTTTCTTT. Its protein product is CASSYTGASTEAFF.

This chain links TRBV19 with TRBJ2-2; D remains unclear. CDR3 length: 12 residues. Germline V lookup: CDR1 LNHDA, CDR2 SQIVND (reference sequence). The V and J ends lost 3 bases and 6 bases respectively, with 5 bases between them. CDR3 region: CASSMSAGELFF. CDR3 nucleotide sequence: TGTGCCAGTAGTATGTCGGCCGGGGAGCTGTTTTTT.

The CDR3: CASRPGQVVIEAFF. CDR3 in DNA: TGTGCCAGCAGACCCGGACAGGTGGTAATTGAAGCTTTCTTT. The V and J genes are TRBV11-3 and TRBJ1-1, with 7 nucleotides matching TRBD1. The CDR3 is made up of 14 amino acids. Germline loops: CDR1 SGHNT, CDR2 YENEEA. V dropped 6 bases and J dropped 7; count of bases not matched to a gene: 11. Based on the CDR3 plus reference TRBV11-3 and TRBJ1-1, the full variable domain is EAGVVQSPRYKIIEKKQPVAFWCNPISGHNTLYWYLQNLGQGPELLIRYENEEAVDDSQLPKDRFSAERLKGVDSTLKIQPAELGDSAVYLCASRPGQVVIEAFFGQGTRLTVV.

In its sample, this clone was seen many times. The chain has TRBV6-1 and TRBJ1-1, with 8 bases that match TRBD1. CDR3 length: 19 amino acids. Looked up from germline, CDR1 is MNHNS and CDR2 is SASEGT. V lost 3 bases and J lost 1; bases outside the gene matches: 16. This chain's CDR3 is CASSEAAGGGYIGNTEAFF. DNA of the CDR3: TGTGCCAGCAGTGAGGCGGCAGGGGGCGGCTATATCGGGAACACTGAAGCTTTCTTT.

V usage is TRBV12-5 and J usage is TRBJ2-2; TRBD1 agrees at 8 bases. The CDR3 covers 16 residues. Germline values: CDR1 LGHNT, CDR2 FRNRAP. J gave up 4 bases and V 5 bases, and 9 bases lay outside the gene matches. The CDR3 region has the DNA TGTGCTAGTGGTCCCGGACAGGGAACGGTCACCGGGGAGCTGTTTTTT. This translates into CASGPGQGTVTGELFF.

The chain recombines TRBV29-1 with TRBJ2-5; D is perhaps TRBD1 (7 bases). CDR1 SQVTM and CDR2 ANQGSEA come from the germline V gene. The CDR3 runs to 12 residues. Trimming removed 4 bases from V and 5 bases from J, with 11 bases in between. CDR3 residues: CSVGAGGETQYF. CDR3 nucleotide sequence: TGCAGCGTTGGTGCAGGGGGGGAGACCCAGTACTTC.

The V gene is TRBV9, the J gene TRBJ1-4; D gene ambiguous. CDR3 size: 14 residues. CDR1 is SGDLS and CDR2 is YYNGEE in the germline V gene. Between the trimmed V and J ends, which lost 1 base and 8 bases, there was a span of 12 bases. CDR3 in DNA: TGTGCCAGCAGCGTACAGGCTGGAAACGAAAAACTGTTTTTT. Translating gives CASSVQAGNEKLFF.

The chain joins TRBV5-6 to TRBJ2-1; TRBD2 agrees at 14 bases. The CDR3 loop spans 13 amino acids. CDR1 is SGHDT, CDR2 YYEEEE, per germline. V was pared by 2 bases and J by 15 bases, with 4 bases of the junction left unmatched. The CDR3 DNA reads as TGTGCCAGCAGCTTAGGGACTAGCGGGAGACTGTTCTTC. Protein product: CASSLGTSGRLFF.

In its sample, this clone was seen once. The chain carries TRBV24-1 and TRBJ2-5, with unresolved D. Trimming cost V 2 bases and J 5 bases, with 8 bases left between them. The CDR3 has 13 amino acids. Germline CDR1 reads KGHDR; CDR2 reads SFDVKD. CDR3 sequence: CATSDSTLETQYF. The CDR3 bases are TGTGCCACCAGTGATTCAACTTTGGAGACCCAGTACTTC.

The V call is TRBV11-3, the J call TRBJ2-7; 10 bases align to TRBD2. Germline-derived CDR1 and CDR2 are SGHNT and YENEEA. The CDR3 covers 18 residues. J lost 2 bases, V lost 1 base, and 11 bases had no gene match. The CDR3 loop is CASSLVVAGGRRTYEQYF. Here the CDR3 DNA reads TGTGCCAGCAGCTTAGTAGTAGCGGGAGGTCGCCGTACCTACGAGCAGTACTTC.

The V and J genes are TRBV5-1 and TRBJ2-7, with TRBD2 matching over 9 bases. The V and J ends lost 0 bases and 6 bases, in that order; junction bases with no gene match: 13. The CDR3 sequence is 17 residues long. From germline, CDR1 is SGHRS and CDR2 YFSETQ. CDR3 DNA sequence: TGCGCCAGCAGCTTGGTACCCAGCGGGAGGCCGACCCTCGAGCAGTACTTC. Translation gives CASSLVPSGRPTLEQYF.

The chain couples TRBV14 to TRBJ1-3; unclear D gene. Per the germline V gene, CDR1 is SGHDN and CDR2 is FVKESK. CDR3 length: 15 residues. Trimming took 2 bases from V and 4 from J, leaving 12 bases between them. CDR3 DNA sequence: TGTGCCAGCAGCCAATTGTTGTCCAGGGGAAACACCATATATTTT. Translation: CASSQLLSRGNTIYF. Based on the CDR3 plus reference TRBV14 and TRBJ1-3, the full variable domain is EAGVTQFPSHSVIEKGQTVTLRCDPISGHDNLYWYRRVMGKEIKFLLHFVKESKQDESGMPNNRFLAERTGGTYSTLKVQPAELEDSGVYFCASSQLLSRGNTIYFGEGSWLTVV.